The 26 T cell receptor beta chains presented below share a single source sample, sequenced in a study of response to subunit inactivated influenza vaccine. TCRdb redid the calling of the RT-PCR reads with MiXCR, one entry per CDR3 protein. The table lists a few hundred thousand distinct CDR3 sequences, about 14% of them singletons. Material: PBMCs from blood, obtained less than 13 days after vaccination. These receptors originate from a man aged 50-59 years who received an inactivated influenza vaccine.

This clonotype came up a few times. J is TRBJ2-7 and V is TRBV7-9; D may be TRBD2 (6 bases). Germline values: CDR1 SEHNR, CDR2 FQNEAQ (reference sequence). Trimming took 4 bases from V and 5 from J, leaving 12 bases between them. This CDR3 is built from 13 residues. The CDR3, as DNA: TGTGCCAGCAGCTCCGGGACTCCACACGAGCAGTACTTC. Translation gives CASSSGTPHEQYF.

The chain carries TRBV4-3 and TRBJ1-1; a weak D match, TRBD1 (5 bases). The CDR3 consists of 15 residues. V lost 1 base to trimming and J lost 0 bases, with 9 bases between them. The germline V gene has CDR1 LGHNA and CDR2 YSLEER. CDR3 in DNA: TGCGCCAGCAGCCAAGTTGGGACGGTGAACACTGAAGCTTTCTTT. Protein: CASSQVGTVNTEAFF.

The chain employs TRBV6-6 and TRBJ2-7; D is ambiguous. V was pared by 2 bases and J by 6 bases, with 11 bases between. The germline gives CDR1 MNHNY, CDR2 SVGAGI (reference sequence). There are 13 residues in the CDR3. The CDR3 DNA reads TGTGCCAGCAGTTACCATACAGCACCCGAGCAGTACTTC. Protein sequence: CASSYHTAPEQYF.

This clonotype came up a few times. This sequence joins TRBV5-1 and TRBJ2-2; D possibly matches TRBD1 or TRBD2 (6 bases each). This CDR3 spans 20 amino acids. Germline CDR1 is SGHRS and CDR2 is YFSETQ. V lost 0 bases, J lost 0 bases, and 21 bases lay in between. The CDR3 nucleotides are TGCGCCAGCAGCTTGGGCCTGAGGGGGGCAAGGGCCGCGAACACCGGGGAGCTGTTTTTT. Translation: CASSLGLRGARAANTGELFF.

This clonotype was seen only a few times. The chain couples TRBV28 to TRBJ2-2; D is undetermined. Trimming stripped 7 bases from V and 5 bases from J, with 14 bases between. This CDR3 has 14 amino acids. Per germline, CDR1 MDHEN and CDR2 SYDVKM. The CDR3, as DNA: TGTGCCAGCATTCCTGGAGAGAGGACCGGGGAGCTGTTTTTT. It encodes CASIPGERTGELFF. Full variable domain (missing parts from reference TRBV28 and TRBJ2-2): DVKVTQSSRYLVKRTGEKVFLECVQDMDHENMFWYRQDPGLGLRLIYFSYDVKMKEKGDIPEGYSVSREKKERFSLILESASTNQTSMYLCASIPGERTGELFFGEGSRLTVL.

In this sample, this clonotype turned up a few times. The chain is built from TRBV10-3 and TRBJ2-7; D ambiguous. Germline V gene data show CDR1 as ENHRY and CDR2 as SYGVKD. V was clipped by 4 bases and J by 5 bases, with 12 bases between them. The CDR3 is made up of 13 amino acids. The CDR3 is CAISGRTSHEQYF. CDR3 nucleotide sequence: TGTGCCATCAGTGGGCGAACATCGCACGAGCAGTACTTC.

This clonotype was picked up many times. The chain combines TRBV29-1 with TRBJ1-1; TRBD1 agrees at 7 bases. Trimming removed 6 bases from V and 1 base from J; junction bases left unmatched: 8. CDR1 is SQVTM, CDR2 ANQGSEA, per germline. This CDR3 region has 14 residues. CDR3 region: CSVAYRGGNTEAFF. The CDR3 DNA reads TGCAGCGTCGCCTACAGGGGAGGGAACACTGAAGCTTTCTTT.

This clonotype was seen a handful of times. The V and J genes are TRBV15 and TRBJ2-7, with a weak D call TRBD1 (5 bases). CDR1 and CDR2 from the germline V gene are LNHNV and YYDKDF (reference sequence). Trimming took off 1 base at V and 4 bases at J, with 14 bases between the two ends. The CDR3 contains 15 residues. The CDR3, as DNA: TGTGCCACCAGCAGAGGAACAGGCACCTCGTACGAGCAGTACTTC. Protein product: CATSRGTGTSYEQYF.

The chain employs TRBV5-1 and TRBJ2-1, with TRBD1 matching over 9 bases. The J call may be in error: the DNA end matches TRBJ2-7 better. Germline CDR1 SGHRS, CDR2 YFSETQ. The CDR3 has 15 residues. The CDR3: CASSSLPTGGYEQYF. The DNA for the CDR3 is TGCGCCAGCAGCTCCCTACCGACAGGGGGGTATGAGCAGTACTTC.

The chain has TRBV19 and TRBJ2-1; a possible D gene is TRBD2 (6 bases). The CDR3 contains 13 residues. CDR1 is LNHDA and CDR2 is SQIVND in the germline V gene (reference sequence). Between the trimmed V and J ends, which lost 8 bases and 1 base, there was a span of 9 bases. The CDR3 spells CASVGGSYNEQFF. CDR3 in DNA: TGTGCCAGTGTGGGGGGTTCCTACAATGAGCAGTTCTTC.

The chain combines TRBV5-1 with TRBJ2-7, with a possible D match to TRBD2 (5 bases). In germline, CDR1 is SGHRS, CDR2 YFSETQ. CDR3 length: 14 residues. V dropped 4 bases and J dropped 4 bases, with 15 bases sitting between them. The CDR3 DNA reads TGCGCCAGCAGCGCAGCCGGGAATGAATACGAGCAGTACTTC. Encoded protein: CASSAAGNEYEQYF.

The V gene is TRBV5-4, the J gene TRBJ2-6, with 9 nucleotides matching TRBD1. Germline lookup yields CDR1 SGHNT and CDR2 YYREEE (reference sequence). Losses at the gene ends were 4 bases for V and 3 bases for J; bases not matched to a gene: 8. This CDR3 is built from 17 residues. Written as DNA, the CDR3 is TGTGCCAGCAGCAGGGACAGGGTCGGGAGTGGGGCCAACGTCCTGACTTTC. This sequence encodes CASSRDRVGSGANVLTF.

The chain couples TRBV24-1 to TRBJ2-7; 11 bases match TRBD2. Per germline, CDR1 KGHDR and CDR2 SFDVKD. The CDR3 length is 16 residues. Trimming took 3 bases from V and 3 from J; bases not matched to a gene: 6. The CDR3 nucleotides are TGTGCCACCAGTGATGCTGGGACTAGCGGACACTACGAGCAGTACTTC. Amino acids: CATSDAGTSGHYEQYF.

This clonotype was seen only a few times. The chain is built from TRBV28 and TRBJ2-3, with D uncertain. The germline V gene encodes CDR1 MDHEN and CDR2 SYDVKM. Trimming took 1 base from V and 1 from J, leaving 6 bases between them. The CDR3 runs to 14 residues. The CDR3: CASSLSQRTDTQYF. The CDR3 DNA reads TGTGCCAGCAGTTTATCGCAGCGCACAGATACGCAGTATTTT.

The chain links TRBV4-2 to TRBJ2-7; D is perhaps TRBD2 (6 bases). The V gene's germline CDR1 is LGHNA and CDR2 YNFKEQ. V was pared by 1 base and J by 7 bases, with 11 bases between. The CDR3 consists of 13 residues. The CDR3 region is CASSQGRREEQYF. CDR3 nucleotide sequence: TGTGCCAGCAGCCAAGGGCGCCGGGAGGAGCAGTACTTC.

This clonotype has more than one count but fewer than ten. Here the CDR3 reads CASSGQGGNTGELFF. As DNA, the CDR3 is TGTGCCAGCAGTGGACAGGGAGGGAACACCGGGGAGCTGTTTTTT. J is TRBJ2-2 and V is TRBV2, with D possibly TRBD1 on 7 matching bases. Trimming took 4 bases from V and 1 from J, leaving 10 bases between them. The CDR3 sequence is 15 residues long. Germline values: CDR1 SNHLY, CDR2 FYNNEI.

This clonotype was detected ten times or more. This chain uses TRBV5-1 with TRBJ2-1; D remains unclear. V was trimmed by 0 bases and J by 1 base, leaving 8 bases between them. CDR1 is SGHRS and CDR2 is YFSETQ in the germline V gene. This CDR3 is built from 15 residues. CDR3 loop: CASSLAVGSYNEQFF. DNA of the CDR3: TGCGCCAGCAGCTTGGCGGTAGGGTCCTACAATGAGCAGTTCTTC.

The chain is built from TRBV21-1 and TRBJ2-3; TRBD2, the table's D call, lacks a check against the DNA. TRBV21-1 is a pseudogene. This CDR3 spans 16 amino acids. In DNA form, the CDR3 reads TGTGCCAGCACCGGGACTAGCGGGACTAGCACAGATACGCAGTATTTT. Translated, it gives CASTGTSGTSTDTQYF.

In this sample, this clonotype turned up a few times. The chain employs TRBV7-2 and TRBJ1-1, with TRBD1 as a possible D gene (6 bases). Germline V lookup: CDR1 SGHTA, CDR2 FQGNSA. The CDR3 extends over 14 amino acids. The V gene lost 1 base and the J gene lost 3 bases, with 9 bases spanning the gap. The CDR3, as DNA: TGTGCCAGCAGCTTAGTCCAGGGGTACACTGAAGCTTTCTTT. Residues: CASSLVQGYTEAFF.

This clonotype was counted a few times. The chain couples TRBV28 to TRBJ2-3; TRBD2 agrees at 7 bases. V was pared by 1 base and J by 2 bases, with 6 bases of the junction left unmatched. Germline CDR1 MDHEN, CDR2 SYDVKM. There are 16 residues in the CDR3. CDR3 sequence: CASSLSLALFTDTQYF. The CDR3 DNA reads TGTGCCAGCAGTTTATCACTAGCGTTATTCACAGATACGCAGTATTTT.

This clonotype was seen repeatedly, ten times or more. The rearrangement joins TRBV12-3 or TRBV12-4 to TRBJ2-5; D call uncertain. Trimming removed 3 bases at V and 4 bases at J, with 12 bases between. CDR3 length equals 14 residues. The CDR3, as DNA: TGTGCCAGCAGTTTTTCCGACCGACGAGAGACCCAGTACTTC. Protein: CASSFSDRRETQYF.

The rearrangement links TRBV10-3 to TRBJ2-2; D not resolved. V lost 10 bases and J 2 bases, leaving 17 bases between the germline ends. CDR3 length equals 15 residues. In germline, CDR1 is ENHRY, CDR2 SYGVKD. The CDR3 DNA is TGTGCCACAACGGCCAGCTCTAAAAACACCGGGGAGCTGTTTTTT. Translated: CATTASSKNTGELFF.

This clonotype was counted only a few times. The rearrangement joins TRBV20-1 to TRBJ2-5; D is uncertain. CDR1 and CDR2 from the germline V gene are DFQATT and SNEGSKA (reference sequence). V gave up 7 bases and J gave up 1 base, with 7 bases separating them. The CDR3 has 11 amino acids. The CDR3 here is CSGLTQETQYF. CDR3 bases: TGCAGTGGATTAACCCAAGAGACCCAGTACTTC.

On this clonotype: The junction differs from germline at one of its ends, possibly a read error. The rearrangement joins TRBV5-1 to TRBJ1-1; 8 nucleotides match TRBD1. CDR3 length equals 16 residues. Germline V gene lookup returns CDR1 SGHRS and CDR2 YFSETQ. The CDR3 sequence is CASSSGGSLVNTEALF. The CDR3 DNA follows: TGCGCCAGCAGTTCAGGGGGCTCCTTAGTGAACACTGAAGCTCTCTTT.

The genes are TRBV30 and TRBJ1-5, with D unclear. V was trimmed by 6 bases and J by 5 bases, leaving 17 bases between them. From germline, CDR1 is GTSNPN and CDR2 SVGIG (reference sequence). CDR3 length: 14 amino acids. The CDR3 sequence is CACQLVTEDQPQHF. The CDR3, as DNA: TGTGCCTGTCAGCTGGTGACTGAAGATCAGCCCCAGCATTTT.

The chain couples TRBV18 to TRBJ2-7; D may be TRBD2 (6 bases). The V and J ends lost 4 bases and 0 bases respectively, with 13 bases between them. Germline V CDR1 and CDR2: KGHSH, LQKENI. The length of the CDR3 is 15 residues. The CDR3 nucleotides read TGTGCCAGCTCACACCGGGACGGGAGCTCCTACGAGCAGTACTTC. Its protein product is CASSHRDGSSYEQYF.